These 18 T cell receptor beta chains were all obtained from the same sample, sequenced in a study of naive and memory T cell subsets. Two oligonucleotides, mixed equimolar, formed the beta constant-region primer covering TRBC1 and TRBC2. The ligated cDNA underwent four PCR rounds using SP2 and nested alpha and beta constant-region primers. MiXCR was run by TCRdb on the UMI-ligation and nested PCR reads, yielding one entry per CDR3 protein. The sample carries over 110,000 distinct CDR3 sequences, 15% to 25% recorded once. Their antigens are not known. Study observations and caveats: Naive repertoires, especially CD8, held a few larger clonotypes, possibly memory cells re-expressing CD45RA.

The sequenced sample consisted of naive CD8+ T cells from blood. The receptors were sampled from a human donor in good health.

This chain uses TRBV6-1 with TRBJ2-1, with 13 bases fitting TRBD2. This CDR3 comprises 17 residues. Trimming removed 5 bases from V and 4 bases from J; junction bases left unmatched: 8. Germline CDR1 and CDR2: MNHNS and SASEGT. In DNA, the CDR3 is TGTGCCAGCAGTCAAGTCCCGGGACTAGCGGGGTACAATGAGCAGTTCTTC. Translating gives CASSQVPGLAGYNEQFF.

This clonotype was counted only a few times. The chain has TRBV10-3 and TRBJ2-1, with D perhaps TRBD1 (5 bases). V was pared by 0 bases and J by 2 bases, with 14 bases between. From germline, CDR1 is ENHRY and CDR2 SYGVKD. The CDR3 contains 17 residues. The CDR3 sequence: CAISESLGVVPYNEQFF. CDR3 sequence (DNA): TGTGCCATCAGTGAGTCTTTAGGGGTTGTCCCCTACAATGAGCAGTTCTTC.

Only a few counts were recorded for this clonotype. The chain combines TRBV25-1 with TRBJ1-5; a weak D match, TRBD1 (5 bases). Germline CDR1 MGHDK, CDR2 SYGVNS. The CDR3 is 13 amino acids. V shed 6 bases and J shed 2 bases, with 8 bases lying between them. The CDR3: CASSGGGNQPQHF. CDR3 sequence (DNA): TGTGCCAGCAGCGGGGGGGGCAATCAGCCCCAGCATTTT. The whole variable domain, filled in from reference TRBV25-1 and TRBJ1-5, reads EADIYQTPRYLVIGTGKKITLECSQTMGHDKMYWYQQDPGMELHLIHYSYGVNSTEKGDLSSESTVSRIRTEHFPLTLESARPSHTSQYLCASSGGGNQPQHFGDGTRLSIL.

V is TRBV20-1 and J is TRBJ2-7; 7 positions match TRBD1. Trimming removed 3 bases from V and 3 bases from J; junction bases left unmatched: 5. This CDR3 contains 13 residues. Germline V gene lookup returns CDR1 DFQATT and CDR2 SNEGSKA (reference sequence). DNA of the CDR3: TGCAGTGCTAGTCACAGGGGCATCTACGAGCAGTACTTC. Its protein is CSASHRGIYEQYF.

This clonotype occurred a few times. This chain links TRBV10-3 with TRBJ2-1, with D maybe TRBD2 (6 bases). CDR1 is ENHRY and CDR2 is SYGVKD in the germline V gene. The length of the CDR3 is 13 residues. V lost 8 bases and J 3 bases, leaving 11 bases between the germline ends. As DNA, the CDR3 is TGTGCCATCGGAGGGGTCGGCTACAATGAGCAGTTCTTC. Its translation: CAIGGVGYNEQFF.

This clonotype was observed a handful of times. The chain uses TRBV5-5 and TRBJ2-7, with a possible D match to TRBD2 (5 bases). V was trimmed by 4 bases and J by 7 bases, leaving 15 bases between them. This CDR3 comprises 13 residues. Germline V gene data show CDR1 as SGHKS and CDR2 as YYEKEE (reference sequence). CDR3 nucleotides: TGTGCCAGCAGCCCGGGGAGCGCTAGTGAGCAGTACTTC. Its translation: CASSPGSASEQYF.

The chain has TRBV9 and TRBJ1-5, with D maybe TRBD1 (5 bases). The CDR3 runs 15 residues. V was clipped by 3 bases and J by 4 bases, with 14 bases between them. CDR1 SGDLS and CDR2 YYNGEE come from the germline V gene. CDR3 protein: CASSELGTPNQPQHF. The CDR3 region has the DNA TGTGCCAGCAGCGAACTTGGGACTCCGAATCAGCCCCAGCATTTT.

This clonotype was counted a few times. The chain couples TRBV28 to TRBJ2-1; weak D call: TRBD1 (6 bases). The length of the CDR3 is 16 residues. Germline-derived CDR1 and CDR2 are MDHEN and SYDVKM. V was trimmed by 6 bases and J by 1 base, leaving 16 bases between them. The CDR3 region is CASSSGAPKSYNEQFF. CDR3 sequence (DNA): TGTGCCAGCAGCTCAGGGGCCCCGAAATCCTACAATGAGCAGTTCTTC.

The rearrangement uses TRBV5-1 and TRBJ2-3; D ambiguous. Trimming stripped 1 base from V and 4 bases from J, with 13 bases between. The CDR3 loop spans 15 amino acids. CDR1 and CDR2 (germline): SGHRS, YFSETQ. Written as DNA, the CDR3 is TGCGCCAGCAGCTTGTTTGGGCCAGTAGCAGATACGCAGTATTTT. It is translated as CASSLFGPVADTQYF.

This clonotype showed up many times. The rearrangement joins TRBV6-4 to TRBJ2-1; 13 bases fit TRBD2. V was pared by 3 bases and J by 7 bases, with 3 bases of the junction left unmatched. Germline V gene lookup returns CDR1 MRHNA and CDR2 SNTAGT. This CDR3 region has 15 residues. As DNA, the CDR3 is TGTGCCAGCAGTGAAGGACTAGCGGGAGTAAATGAGCAGTTCTTC. Protein: CASSEGLAGVNEQFF.

The chain employs TRBV12-3 or TRBV12-4 and TRBJ1-1; possible D gene TRBD1, 6 bases. V shed 1 base and J shed 3 bases, with 12 bases lying between them. The CDR3 sequence is 15 residues long. DNA of the CDR3: TGTGCCAGCAGTTTAGTAGGGGGGCTGGACACTGAAGCTTTCTTT. Its translation is CASSLVGGLDTEAFF.

In its sample, this clonotype was seen many times. The rearrangement links TRBV12-3 or TRBV12-4 to TRBJ1-2; 7 positions match TRBD1. Trimming at V came to 2 bases and at J to 3 bases, leaving 0 bases not matched to a gene. There are 13 residues in the CDR3. The CDR3 here is CASSLQGDYGYTF. The CDR3 bases are TGTGCCAGCAGTTTACAGGGGGACTATGGCTACACCTTC.

The genes are TRBV20-1 and TRBJ2-2, with 10 bases aligning to TRBD2. CDR1 and CDR2 (germline): DFQATT, SNEGSKA (reference sequence). CDR3 length: 15 residues. V was pared by 3 bases and J by 5 bases, with 6 bases of the junction left unmatched. The CDR3 DNA follows: TGCAGTGCTAGCGCCACTAGCGGGATAACCGGGGAGCTGTTTTTT. Protein sequence: CSASATSGITGELFF.

The V and J genes are TRBV28 and TRBJ2-7; no clear D gene. The V gene's germline CDR1 is MDHEN and CDR2 SYDVKM. V shed 6 bases and J shed 2 bases, with 14 bases lying between them. The CDR3 covers 14 residues. The CDR3 loop is CASSSGPAPYEQYF. The DNA of the CDR3 is TGTGCCAGCAGCTCCGGTCCGGCCCCCTACGAGCAGTACTTC.

This chain connects TRBV28 to TRBJ2-1, with 9 nucleotides matching TRBD2. The J segment lost 8 bases and the V segment lost 2 bases, leaving 10 bases of the junction unmatched. The CDR3 length is 16 residues. Looked up from germline, CDR1 is MDHEN and CDR2 is SYDVKM. CDR3 bases: TGTGCCAGCAGTTTAGCGGGAGGGCCCGGGATTGATGAGCAGTTCTTC. This translates into CASSLAGGPGIDEQFF.

This clonotype came up a few times. The rearrangement uses TRBV9 and TRBJ2-1; no definite D call. The CDR3 extends over 14 amino acids. Germline lookup yields CDR1 SGDLS and CDR2 YYNGEE. Trimming took 1 base from V and 3 from J, leaving 8 bases between them. The CDR3 loop is CASSVTFGYNEQFF. CDR3 DNA sequence: TGTGCCAGCAGCGTAACCTTCGGCTACAATGAGCAGTTCTTC.

In this sample, this clonotype turned up a few times. The V gene is TRBV25-1, the J gene TRBJ2-1, with D possibly matching TRBD2 (8 bases). Trimming removed 2 bases at V and 5 bases at J, with 16 bases between. Germline V lookup: CDR1 MGHDK, CDR2 SYGVNS. CDR3 size: 16 residues. CDR3 nucleotides: TGTGCCAGCAGTGAACGGGAGGGGGCTATCCACAATGAGCAGTTCTTC. Protein: CASSEREGAIHNEQFF.

V and J are TRBV5-1 and TRBJ2-5; 9 positions agree with TRBD1. The germline V gene has CDR1 SGHRS and CDR2 YFSETQ. V dropped 0 bases and J dropped 3; count of bases not matched to a gene: 12. The CDR3 sequence is 18 residues long. For the CDR3, the DNA is TGCGCCAGCAGCTTGGGCCGGACAGGGGAGGCACCGAAAGAGACCCAGTACTTC. It is translated as CASSLGRTGEAPKETQYF.